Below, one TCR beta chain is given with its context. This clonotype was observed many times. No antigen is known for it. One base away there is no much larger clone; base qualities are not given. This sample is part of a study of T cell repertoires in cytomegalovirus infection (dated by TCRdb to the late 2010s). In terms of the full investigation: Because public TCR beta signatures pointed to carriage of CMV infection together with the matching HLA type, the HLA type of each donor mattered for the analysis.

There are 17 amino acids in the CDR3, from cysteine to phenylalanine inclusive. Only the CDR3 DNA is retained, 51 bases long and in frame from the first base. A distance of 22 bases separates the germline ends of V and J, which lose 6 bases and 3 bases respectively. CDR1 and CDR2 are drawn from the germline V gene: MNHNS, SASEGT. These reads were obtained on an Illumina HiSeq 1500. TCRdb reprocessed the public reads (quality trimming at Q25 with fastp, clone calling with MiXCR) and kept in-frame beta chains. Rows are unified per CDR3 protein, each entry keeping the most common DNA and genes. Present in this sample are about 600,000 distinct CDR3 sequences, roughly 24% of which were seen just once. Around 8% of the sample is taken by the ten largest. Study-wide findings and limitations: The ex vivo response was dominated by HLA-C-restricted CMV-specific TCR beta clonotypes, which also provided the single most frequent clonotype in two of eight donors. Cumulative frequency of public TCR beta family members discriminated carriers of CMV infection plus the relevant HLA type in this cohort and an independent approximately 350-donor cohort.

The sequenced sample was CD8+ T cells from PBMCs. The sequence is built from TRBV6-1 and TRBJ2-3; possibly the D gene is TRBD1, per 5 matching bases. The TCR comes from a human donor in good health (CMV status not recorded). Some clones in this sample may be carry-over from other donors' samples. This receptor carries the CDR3 CASSDAAWGGKTDTQYF. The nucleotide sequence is TGTGCCAGCAGCGACGCTGCGTGGGGCGGTAAAACAGATACGCAGTATTTT.